This T cell receptor beta chain was recorded in a study of cytomegalovirus exposure and HLA in healthy donors. Study-level information: HLA-typed donors were the source of about 85 million unique TCRs, which an early data release held. Study-wide results and caveats: Several V segments, TRBV6-2 and TRBV6-3 among them, could not be told apart and were dropped.

It was with 60 Vbeta and 13 Jbeta primers that the PCR ran. Original handling: Later work found 65 million to 100 million unique TCR beta chains, with 9.5 million to 12 million shared. Profiling relied on immunoSEQ multiplex PCR, and the TCRdb table lists in-frame clones only, not all of them. V, J and clone size reflect that table, while D and trimming were determined from the DNA. Here the sample spans over 95,000 clones, 70% to 80% being singletons. As to this clone: The antigen remains undetermined.

Per the germline V gene, CDR1 is LNHDA and CDR2 is SQIVND (reference sequence). Trimming took off 1 base at V and 1 base at J, with 7 bases between the two ends. This CDR3 region has 14 residues. The rearrangement links TRBV19 to TRBJ2-5; no firm D call. The TCR was taken from a woman between 35 and 50 years old in good health and CMV-seropositive. The sequencing input was PBMCs. DNA of the CDR3: TGTGCCAGTAGTATAGTTAGCAGCCAAGAGACCCAGTACTTC. It yields the protein CASSIVSSQETQYF.